These T cell receptor beta chains were read from a single sample in a study of T cells in Graves' hyperthyroidism and ophthalmopathy. In TCRdb, the multiplex PCR reads were re-called with MiXCR into one record per CDR3 protein. The table records hundreds of thousands of distinct CDR3 sequences, under 45% of them present only once. Sequencing was done on a sample of blood. All receptors derive from a woman in her forties with Graves' hyperthyroidism. Both conserved end residues are part of each CDR3. A D gene is named only where the DNA matches it firmly. Some rows have no size entry. The others give once, few or many, or a class for an expanded clone.

>TRBJ1-1|few|TRBV7-9|.
CASSLEGGLVGTEAFF
TGTGCCAGCAGCTTAGAAGGCGGGTTGGTGGGGACTGAAGCTTTCTTT
>TRBJ2-2|few|TRBV19|.
CASSLSFGELFF
TGTGCCAGTAGTCTCTCATTTGGGGAGCTGTTTTTT
>TRBJ2-7|few|TRBV11-2|.
CASSQTLAGGGFYEQYF
TGTGCCAGCAGCCAGACACTGGCTGGGGGAGGCTTCTACGAGCAGTACTTC
>TRBJ1-1|.|TRBV20-1|.
CSARGQSSAFF
TGCAGTGCTAGAGGACAATCGTCCGCTTTCTTT
>TRBJ1-5|many|TRBV10-3|.
CAITGGSNQPQHF
TGTGCCATCACCGGGGGATCCAATCAGCCCCAGCATTTT
>TRBJ2-1|.|TRBV14|TRBD2
CASSFAGGVRCEQFF
TGTGCCAGCAGCTTTGCCGGGGGGGTACGGTGTGAGCAGTTCTTC
>TRBJ1-3|.|TRBV7-8|TRBD1
CASSLRTGQGNTIYF
TGTGCCAGCAGCTTACGGACAGGGCAGGGAAACACCATATATTTT
>TRBJ1-5|.|TRBV20-1|.
CSARGSLTDLRWDSNQPQHF
TGCAGTGCTAGAGGGTCCCTGACAGATCTCCGGTGGGATAGCAATCAGCCCCAGCATTTT
>TRBJ1-3|many|TRBV15|.
CATSRDGPGGTRNTIYF
TGTGCCACCAGCAGAGATGGCCCAGGCGGCACCAGAAACACCATATATTTT
>TRBJ1-2|many|TRBV5-1|.
CASSPGEYGYTF
TGCGCCAGCAGCCCAGGGGAGTATGGCTACACCTTC
>TRBJ2-7|many|TRBV25-1|TRBD2
CASSGPGLAGSYEQYF
TGTGCCAGCAGTGGCCCGGGACTAGCGGGGTCCTACGAGCAGTACTTC
>TRBJ2-5|.|TRBV10-3|.
CASSLSARREETQYF
TGTGCCAGCAGTTTATCAGCCAGACGGGAAGAGACCCAGTACTTC
>TRBJ1-5|.|TRBV7-2|.
CASSPPPGSNQPQHF
TGTGCCAGCTCACCACCGCCCGGTTCCAATCAGCCCCAGCATTTT
>TRBJ1-4|many|TRBV7-3|TRBD1
CASSLTGVGVEKLFF
TGTGCCAGCAGCCTGACAGGGGTTGGAGTCGAAAAACTGTTTTTT
>TRBJ2-7|many|TRBV12-3/TRBV12-4|.
CASSSRDGAYEQYF
TGCGCCAGCAGCTCGAGGGACGGGGCCTACGAGCAGTACTTC
>TRBJ2-2|.|TRBV7-9|.
CASSLDRVRELFF
TGTGCCAGCAGCTTAGATAGGGTACGGGAGCTGTTTTTT
>TRBJ1-4|many|TRBV5-6|.
CASSLVTAREKEKLFF
TGTGCCAGCAGCTTGGTTACGGCACGCGAGAAAGAAAAACTGTTTTTT
>TRBJ1-1|few|TRBV5-1|TRBD1
CASRETGGRGTEAFF
TGCGCCAGTAGAGAGACAGGGGGCCGAGGTACTGAAGCTTTCTTT
>TRBJ1-1|few|TRBV5-6|TRBD1
CASFQTGVDTEAFF
TGTGCCAGCTTTCAGACAGGGGTGGACACTGAAGCTTTCTTT
>TRBJ2-7|many|TRBV5-1|.
CASSLTGREQYF
TGCGCCAGCAGCTTGACAGGGCGTGAGCAGTACTTC
>TRBJ2-7|many|TRBV7-8|TRBD2
CASSRSGEIYEQYF
TGTGCCAGCAGCCGAAGCGGGGAGATCTACGAGCAGTACTTC
>TRBJ1-1|many|TRBV6-5|.
CASIRRPNTEAFF
TGTGCCAGCATCCGAAGGCCCAACACTGAAGCTTTCTTT
>TRBJ2-7|few|TRBV25-1|TRBD1
CASKDREYYEQYF
TGTGCCAGCAAGGACAGGGAGTACTACGAGCAGTACTTC
>TRBJ2-7|few|TRBV12-5|TRBD2
CASGLVGLAGSSYEQYF
TGTGCTAGTGGTTTGGTAGGACTAGCGGGGAGCTCCTACGAGCAGTACTTC
>TRBJ1-5|few|TRBV10-3|TRBD1
CATLTGGAGNQPQHF
TGTGCCACCTTGACAGGGGGCGCGGGCAATCAGCCCCAGCATTTT
>TRBJ1-4|many|TRBV10-3|.
CAISDRETEKLFF
TGTGCCATCAGTGACAGGGAAACTGAAAAACTGTTTTTT